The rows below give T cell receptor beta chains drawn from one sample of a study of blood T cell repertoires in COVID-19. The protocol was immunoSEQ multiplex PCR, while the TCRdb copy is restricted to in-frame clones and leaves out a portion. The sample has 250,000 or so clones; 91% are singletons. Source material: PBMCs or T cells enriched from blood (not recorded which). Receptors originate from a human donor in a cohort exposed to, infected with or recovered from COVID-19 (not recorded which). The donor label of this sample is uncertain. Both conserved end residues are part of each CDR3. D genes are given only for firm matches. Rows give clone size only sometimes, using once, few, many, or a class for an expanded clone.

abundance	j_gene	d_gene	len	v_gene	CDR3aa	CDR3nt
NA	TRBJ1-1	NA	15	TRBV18	CASSPLPGVNTEAFF	TGTGCCAGCTCACCACTCCCAGGGGTGAACACTGAAGCTTTCTTT
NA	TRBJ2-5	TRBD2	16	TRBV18	CASSTAGLGARETQYF	TGTGCCAGCTCTACCGCGGGACTAGGTGCGAGGGAGACCCAGTACTTC
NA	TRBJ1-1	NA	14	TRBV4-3	CASSQEDSWTEAFF	TGCGCCAGCAGCCAAGAGGACAGCTGGACTGAAGCTTTCTTT
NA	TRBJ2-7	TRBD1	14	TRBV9	CASSVAGTGTEQYF	TGTGCCAGCAGCGTAGCCGGGACAGGGACTGAGCAGTACTTC
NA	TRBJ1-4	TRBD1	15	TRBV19	CASSFQGTGVEKLFF	TGTGCCAGTAGTTTCCAGGGGACAGGGGTTGAAAAACTGTTTTTT
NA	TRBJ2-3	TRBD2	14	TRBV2	CATKTGGTTDTQYF	TGTGCCACCAAAACCGGGGGGACCACAGATACGCAGTATTTT
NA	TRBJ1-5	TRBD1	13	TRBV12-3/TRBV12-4	CASSLQGGQPQHF	TGTGCCAGCAGTTTGCAGGGGGGTCAGCCCCAGCATTTT
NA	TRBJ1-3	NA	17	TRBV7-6	CASSLISGTSSGNTIYF	TGTGCCAGCAGCTTGATATCCGGGACAAGCTCTGGAAACACCATATATTTT
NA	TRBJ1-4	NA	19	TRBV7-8	CASSLARVRSPKTNEKLFF	TGTGCCAGCAGCTTAGCGAGGGTCAGGTCCCCCAAAACTAATGAAAAACTGTTTTTT
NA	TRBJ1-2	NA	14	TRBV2	CASSGQGLGYGYTF	TGTGCCAGCAGTGGCCAGGGTCTGGGCTATGGCTACACCTTC
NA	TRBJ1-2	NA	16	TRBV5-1	CASSFGAGEKGYGYTF	TGCGCCAGCAGCTTTGGCGCAGGGGAGAAGGGTTATGGCTACACCTTC
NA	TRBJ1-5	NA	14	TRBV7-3	CASSLEGGGQPQHF	TGTGCCAGCAGCCTAGAGGGCGGGGGTCAGCCCCAGCATTTT
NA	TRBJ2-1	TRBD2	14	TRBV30	CAWHPSGGYNEQFF	TGTGCCTGGCACCCTAGCGGGGGCTACAATGAGCAGTTCTTC
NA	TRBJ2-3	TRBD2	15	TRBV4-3	CASSRTSGSTDTQYF	TGCGCCAGCAGCCGGACTAGCGGGAGCACAGATACGCAGTATTTT
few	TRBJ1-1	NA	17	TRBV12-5	CASGLVLRSGMNTEAFF	TGTGCTAGTGGTTTGGTCCTTCGGTCGGGAATGAACACTGAAGCTTTCTTT
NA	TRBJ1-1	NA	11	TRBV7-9	CAAHLGLEAFF	TGTGCCGCCCACCTCGGTCTTGAAGCTTTCTTT
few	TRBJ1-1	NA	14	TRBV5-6	CASSLRTAGTEAFF	TGTGCCAGCAGCTTGAGAACTGCGGGGACTGAAGCTTTCTTT
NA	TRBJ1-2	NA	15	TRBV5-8	CASSLISSANYGYTF	TGTGCCAGCAGCCTCATCTCGAGTGCTAACTATGGCTACACCTTC
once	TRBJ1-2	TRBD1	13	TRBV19	CASSTDRGNGYTF	TGTGCCAGTAGTACCGACAGGGGCAATGGCTACACCTTC
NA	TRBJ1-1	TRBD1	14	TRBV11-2	CASSFARQGPEAFF	TGTGCCAGCAGCTTTGCGAGACAGGGACCCGAAGCTTTCTTT
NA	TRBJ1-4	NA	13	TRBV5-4	CASSHNKDEKLFF	TGTGCCAGCAGCCATAACAAAGATGAAAAACTGTTTTTT
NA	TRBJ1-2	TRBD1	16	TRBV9	CASSVEMGQANYGYTF	TGTGCCAGCAGCGTAGAAATGGGACAGGCCAACTATGGCTACACCTTC
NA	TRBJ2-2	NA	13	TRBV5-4	CASSLAGTGELFF	TGTGCCAGCAGCTTGGCGGGAACCGGGGAGCTGTTTTTT
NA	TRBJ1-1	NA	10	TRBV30	CAWTPPRAFF	TGTGCCTGGACCCCGCCGCGAGCTTTCTTT
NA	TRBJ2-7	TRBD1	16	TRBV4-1	CASSQVEGQGNYEQYF	TGCGCCAGCAGCCAAGTGGAGGGACAGGGAAACTACGAGCAGTACTTC
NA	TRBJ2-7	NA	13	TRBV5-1	CASRVSVIYEQYF	TGCGCCAGCAGGGTGTCGGTTATCTACGAGCAGTACTTC
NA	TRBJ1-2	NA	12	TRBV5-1	CASSNRVYGYTF	TGCGCCAGCAGCAACAGGGTCTATGGCTACACCTTC
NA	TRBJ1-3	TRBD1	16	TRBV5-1	CASSTDRASSGNTIYF	TGCGCCAGCAGCACGGACAGGGCGAGCTCTGGAAACACCATATATTTT
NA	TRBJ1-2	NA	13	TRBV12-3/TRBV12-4	CASSLGAGYGYTF	TGTGCCAGCAGTTTAGGGGCAGGCTATGGCTACACCTTC
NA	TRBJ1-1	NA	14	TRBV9	CASSPRLGATEAFF	TGTGCCAGCAGCCCCCGTCTTGGGGCCACTGAAGCTTTCTTT
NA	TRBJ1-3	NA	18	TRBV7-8	CASSLLGVQGYSGNTIYF	TGTGCCAGCAGCCTCCTGGGAGTACAGGGATACTCTGGAAACACCATATATTTT
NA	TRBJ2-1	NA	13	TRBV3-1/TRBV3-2	CASSQATSHEQFF	TGTGCCAGCAGCCAGGCTACTAGTCACGAGCAGTTCTTC
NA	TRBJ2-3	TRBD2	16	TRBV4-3	CASSPWTSGGADTQYF	TGCGCCAGCAGCCCATGGACTAGCGGGGGGGCAGATACGCAGTATTTT
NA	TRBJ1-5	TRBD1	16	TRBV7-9	CASSLVQGASNQPQHF	TGTGCCAGCAGCTTAGTTCAGGGGGCAAGCAATCAGCCCCAGCATTTT
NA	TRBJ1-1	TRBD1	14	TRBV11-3	CASSLTGSGTEAFF	TGTGCCAGCAGCTTGACAGGGTCTGGCACTGAAGCTTTCTTT
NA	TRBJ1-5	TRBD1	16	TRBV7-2	CASSAGGGGVFQPQHF	TGTGCCAGCAGCGCGGGGGGAGGGGGCGTATTTCAGCCCCAGCATTTT
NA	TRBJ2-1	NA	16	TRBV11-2	CASSLFLAGFNNEQFF	TGTGCCAGCAGCTTATTTCTAGCCGGATTTAACAATGAGCAGTTCTTC
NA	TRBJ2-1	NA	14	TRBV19	CATSLQGVDNEQFF	TGTGCCACTTCTCTCCAGGGTGTCGACAATGAGCAGTTCTTC
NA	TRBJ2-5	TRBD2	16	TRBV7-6	CASSRTSGGEQETQYF	TGTGCCAGCAGCCGAACTAGCGGGGGGGAACAAGAGACCCAGTACTTC
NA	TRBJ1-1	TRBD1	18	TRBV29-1	CSVEDFGTGVMVLRAAFF	TGCAGCGTTGAAGATTTTGGGACAGGGGTTATGGTATTGAGGGCGGCTTTCTTT
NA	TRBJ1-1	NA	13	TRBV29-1	CSVEVSGYTEAFF	TGCAGCGTTGAAGTTTCAGGGTACACTGAAGCTTTCTTT
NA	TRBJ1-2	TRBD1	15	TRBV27	CASSPNSGQGGGYTF	TGTGCCAGCAGTCCAAATTCGGGACAGGGAGGAGGCTACACCTTC
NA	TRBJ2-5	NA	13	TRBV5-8	CASSLRQRETQYF	TGTGCCAGCAGCTTGAGACAGCGAGAGACCCAGTACTTC
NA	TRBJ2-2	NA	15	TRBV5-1	CASSLAGEYTGELFF	TGCGCCAGCAGCTTGGCAGGGGAGTACACCGGGGAGCTGTTTTTT
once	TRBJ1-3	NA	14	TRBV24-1	CATSAGTYGDTIYF	TGTGCCACCTCTGCCGGGACATATGGGGACACCATATATTTT
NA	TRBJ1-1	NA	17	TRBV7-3	CASSLFPGSESNTEAFF	TGTGCCAGCAGCTTATTCCCAGGGTCAGAATCGAACACTGAAGCTTTCTTT
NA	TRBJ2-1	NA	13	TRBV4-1	CASSQPGINEQFF	TGCGCCAGCAGCCAACCGGGGATAAATGAGCAGTTCTTC
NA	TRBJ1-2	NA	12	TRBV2	CASRADSYGYTF	TGTGCCAGCAGGGCAGACAGCTATGGCTACACCTTC
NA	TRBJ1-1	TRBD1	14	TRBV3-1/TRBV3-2	CASSPGQGNTEAFF	TGTGCCAGCAGCCCGGGACAGGGGAACACTGAAGCTTTCTTT
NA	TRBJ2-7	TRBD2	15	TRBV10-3	CAIRDLAGSSYEQYF	TGTGCCATCAGGGACCTAGCGGGGAGCTCCTACGAGCAGTACTTC
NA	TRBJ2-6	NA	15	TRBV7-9	CASSLSESGANVLTF	TGTGCCAGCAGCTTGTCTGAGTCTGGGGCCAACGTCCTGACTTTC
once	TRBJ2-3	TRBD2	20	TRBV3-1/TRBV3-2	CASSQDSTGLAGGATDTQYF	TGTGCCAGCAGCCAAGATTCTACGGGACTAGCGGGGGGGGCTACAGATACGCAGTATTTT
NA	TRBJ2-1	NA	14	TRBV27	CASRGGQRPDEQFF	TGTGCCAGCAGAGGCGGGCAGCGTCCTGATGAGCAGTTCTTC
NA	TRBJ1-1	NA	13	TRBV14	CASSQVRGLGAFF	TGTGCCAGCAGCCAAGTCAGAGGACTTGGAGCTTTCTTT